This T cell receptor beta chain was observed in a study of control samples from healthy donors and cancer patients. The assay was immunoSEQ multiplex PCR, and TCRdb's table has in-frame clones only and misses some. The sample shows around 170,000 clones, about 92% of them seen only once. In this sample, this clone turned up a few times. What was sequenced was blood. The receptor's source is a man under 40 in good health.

The chain's CDR3 is CAIRGNNQPQHF. CDR3 in DNA: TGTGCCATCAGGGGAAACAATCAGCCCCAGCATTTT. The chain is built from TRBV10-3 and TRBJ1-5; D is undetermined. The V and J ends lost 6 bases and 3 bases respectively, with 6 bases between them. The CDR3 runs to 12 residues. Germline loops: CDR1 ENHRY, CDR2 SYGVKD.